Described below is a single T cell receptor beta chain sequence and its context. Other DNA sequences from this sample encode an identical CDR3 as well. The data originate from a study of blood T cell repertoires in COVID-19. At the level of the study: Samples came from the United States, Italy and Spain, spanning acute and convalescent COVID-19.

Repertoires were generated with immunoSEQ multiplex PCR, while TCRdb's copy carries only in-frame clones and drops some. The sample holds some 300,000 clones, approximately 88% seen once. This receptor was obtained from a woman aged 30 to 39 who had recovered from COVID-19. The sequenced sample was peripheral blood.

The CDR3 nucleotides read TGTGCCAGCAGGAGGGACAGGGGGAACACCGGGGAGCTGTTTTTT. It yields the protein CASRRDRGNTGELFF. The chain has TRBV2 and TRBJ2-2; 10 bases are a match to TRBD1. CDR3 length: 15 amino acids. The ends lost 6 bases at V and 1 base at J; junction bases unmatched: 2. Germline values: CDR1 SNHLY, CDR2 FYNNEI.